Listed below are T cell receptor beta chains from one sample, sequenced in a study of cytomegalovirus exposure and HLA in healthy donors. Data came from immunoSEQ multiplex PCR; TCRdb stores just in-frame clones and leaves some out. The table lists approximately 74,000 clones, around four fifths of them singletons. Sequenced input: PBMCs. These receptors originate from a man aged 35 to 55 in good health and CMV-seronegative. The CDR3 runs from the conserved cysteine through the conserved F or W. Fields, in order: V gene, J gene, CDR3 protein.

TRBV18	TRBJ2-1	CASSPRSGSSYNEQFF
TRBV19	TRBJ2-2	CASGQGADTGELFF
TRBV28	TRBJ1-2	CASVKQGVSLGGYTF
TRBV10-3	TRBJ2-7	CASRREGPYEQYF
TRBV7-6	TRBJ1-4	CASSSGQGSTNEKLFF
TRBV6-5	TRBJ1-4	CASSYSGAATNEKLFF
TRBV5-4	TRBJ1-2	CASSLPRGGDGYTF
TRBV27	TRBJ2-7	CASSPRRGAYEQYF
TRBV28	TRBJ2-7	CASSFLQGIVEQYF
TRBV2	TRBJ1-1	CASSGRGFTEAFF
TRBV5-4	TRBJ1-3	CASSLVLGREGGNTIYF
TRBV7-9	TRBJ2-1	CASSLGTSGRDEQFF
TRBV18	TRBJ2-1	CASSLGTEAYNEQFF
TRBV29-1	TRBJ1-4	CSVGRREKLFF
TRBV11-2	TRBJ2-5	CASSLRGGGLGVETQYF
TRBV27	TRBJ2-1	CASTEGTSGTYPFDEQFF
TRBV19	TRBJ1-1	CASFLRTGGRTEAFF
TRBV6-4	TRBJ2-7	CASSHGQGPSYEQYF
TRBV29-1	TRBJ1-3	CSVKTTNRGKDGGSGNTIYF
TRBV18	TRBJ1-5	CASSPGQGNQPQHF
TRBV7-6	-	CASSLASTGAEQYF
TRBV28	TRBJ2-7	CASSSRNPLPDHPTYEQYF
TRBV5-1	TRBJ1-1	CASSGGQGGTTEAFF
TRBV5-8	TRBJ2-1	CASSFGDRSDNEQFF
TRBV28	TRBJ1-3	CASSLHRVMDTIYF
TRBV18	TRBJ1-6	CASSGQGRTILHF
TRBV28	TRBJ1-2	CASSFGRVENGYTF
TRBV2	TRBJ1-3	CASSADRGSGNTIYF